The 17 T cell receptor beta chains given below trace back to one sample, sequenced in a study of OX40 agonist ivuxolimab in advanced cancers. The protocol was immunoSEQ multiplex PCR, while the TCRdb copy is restricted to in-frame clones and leaves out a portion. There are over 75,000 clones in the sample; roughly 87% occur only once, and about 1.6% lies in the top ten. This specimen was CD4+ or CD8+ T cells sorted from blood, taken in a trial of the OX40 agonist ivuxolimab. Receptors originate from an adult with an advanced solid tumor such as melanoma, head and neck, liver or kidney cancer.

The chain uses TRBV28 and TRBJ2-7; D may match TRBD1 or TRBD2 (5 bases each). Trimming left V 5 bases short and J 4 bases short, with 15 bases between. This CDR3 comprises 14 residues. Germline CDR1 and CDR2: MDHEN and SYDVKM. The chain's CDR3 is CASSPSGRWYEQYF. The CDR3 nucleotides read TGTGCCAGCAGTCCTTCAGGGAGATGGTACGAGCAGTACTTC.

This rearrangement joins TRBV14 to TRBJ2-7; no definite D call. The germline V and J ends were trimmed by 0 bases and 3 bases, with 3 bases remaining between them. CDR1 SGHDN and CDR2 FVKESK come from the germline V gene. The CDR3 is 12 residues long. The DNA for the CDR3 is TGTGCCAGCAGCCAAGATTTCTACGAGCAGTACTTC. This encodes CASSQDFYEQYF.

This clone was seen more than once but under ten times. The junction and the germline gene differ at one end; a read error may be behind it. The CDR3 nucleotides read TGTGCTAGCAGCTTAAGGGTTGGAACTAGCGGGAGAGATACGCAGTATTTT. This gives the protein CASSLRVGTSGRDTQYF. J is TRBJ2-3 and V is TRBV7-7; TRBD2 matches at 11 bases. CDR3 size: 17 residues. Germline V CDR1 and CDR2: SSHAT, FNYEAQ (reference sequence).

The chain links TRBV7-9 to TRBJ2-7; tentatively, D is TRBD2 (5 bases). The CDR3 loop spans 14 amino acids. Per the germline V gene, CDR1 is SEHNR and CDR2 is FQNEAQ (reference sequence). The V gene lost 1 base and the J gene lost 2 bases, with 9 bases spanning the gap. CDR3 loop: CASSLGTGTYEQYF. CDR3 sequence (DNA): TGTGCCAGCAGCTTAGGTACGGGAACCTACGAGCAGTACTTC.

The J gene is TRBJ2-7, the V gene TRBV30; TRBD1 matches 8 bases. With 2 bases clipped from V and 7 bases from J, the junction kept 4 bases outside the gene matches. Germline loops: CDR1 GTSNPN, CDR2 SVGIG (reference sequence). The CDR3 totals 12 residues. The CDR3 loop is CAWSPGGREQYF. CDR3 DNA: TGTGCCTGGAGTCCAGGGGGCAGAGAGCAGTACTTC.

The chain employs TRBV5-4 and TRBJ2-5; TRBD2 might be the D (6 bases). The CDR3 consists of 16 residues. Trimming shortened V by 3 bases and J by 4 bases, and 19 bases separated the two germline ends. CDR1 is SGHNT and CDR2 is YYREEE in the germline V gene (reference sequence). CDR3 amino acids: CASSSAGRRTLETQYF. The CDR3 DNA sequence: TGTGCCAGCAGCTCGGCGGGGAGACGGACCCTAGAGACCCAGTACTTC.

The CDR3 DNA reads as TGCGCCAGCAGCTACTACGGGACTAGCATGGGTAACTACAATGAGCAGTTCTTC. This encodes CASSYYGTSMGNYNEQFF. J is TRBJ2-1 and V is TRBV5-1; 9 bases agree with TRBD2. V trimming: 3 bases; J trimming: 3 bases; junction bases outside the gene matches: 13. Per germline, CDR1 SGHRS and CDR2 YFSETQ. This CDR3 is built from 18 residues.

The chain is built from TRBV6-1 and TRBJ2-2; TRBD2 might be the D (5 bases). The V gene's germline CDR1 is MNHNS and CDR2 SASEGT. CDR3 size: 16 residues. V was clipped by 1 base and J by 0 bases, with 9 bases between them. The CDR3 here is CASSEGVSANTGELFF. The CDR3 DNA reads TGTGCCAGCAGTGAAGGGGTTAGCGCGAACACCGGGGAGCTGTTTTTT.

The rearrangement links TRBV28 to TRBJ1-1; tentatively, D is TRBD1 (5 bases). V gave up 5 bases and J gave up 1 base, with 11 bases separating them. Per the germline V gene, CDR1 is MDHEN and CDR2 is SYDVKM. The CDR3 loop spans 14 amino acids. CDR3 nucleotide sequence: TGTGCCAGCAGTCCTCCGGGACGGAACACTGAAGCTTTCTTT. Translating gives CASSPPGRNTEAFF.

The rearrangement links TRBV6-5 to TRBJ2-7; the match to TRBD1 covers 7 bases. With V trimmed by 6 bases and J by 10 bases, 6 bases remained unmatched. The length of the CDR3 is 11 residues. Germline assignment: CDR1 MNHEY and CDR2 SVGAGI. The CDR3 spells CASSRTGVQYF. The CDR3 DNA is TGTGCCAGCAGCCGGACAGGCGTACAGTACTTC.

This chain's CDR3 is CASSFPGVNNEQFF. DNA for the CDR3: TGTGCCAGCAGTTTCCCCGGGGTCAACAATGAGCAGTTCTTC. The chain links TRBV28 to TRBJ2-1; a weak D match, TRBD2 (5 bases). V lost 3 bases, J lost 5 bases, and 11 bases lay in between. Germline assignment: CDR1 MDHEN and CDR2 SYDVKM. The CDR3 covers 14 residues.

The J gene is TRBJ2-1, the V gene TRBV27, with 13 bases aligning to TRBD2. This CDR3 is 16 amino acids long. Germline CDR1 and CDR2: MNHEY and SMNVEV (reference sequence). V dropped 4 bases and J dropped 9; count of bases not matched to a gene: 9. CDR3 nucleotide sequence: TGTGCCAGCAGTTGGACTAGCGGGAGTATCGGGGGTGAGCAGTTCTTC. This gives the protein CASSWTSGSIGGEQFF.

In its sample, this clone was seen once. CDR3 in amino acids: CASSLGQAVNTEAFF. CDR3 DNA: TGCGCCAGCAGCCTGGGACAGGCGGTGAACACTGAAGCTTTCTTT. The chain has TRBV5-1 and TRBJ1-1; 8 bases line up with TRBD1. CDR3 length: 15 residues. The ends lost 4 bases at V and 0 bases at J; junction bases unmatched: 5. Germline lookup yields CDR1 SGHRS and CDR2 YFSETQ.

V usage is TRBV6-6 and J usage is TRBJ2-1, with 8 bases fitting TRBD1. The germline CDR1 and CDR2 sequences are MNHNY and SVGAGI (reference sequence). CDR3 length: 14 amino acids. J lost 5 bases, V lost 6 bases, and 6 bases had no gene match. The CDR3 sequence is CASRLGTGHNEQFF. In nucleotides, the CDR3 is TGTGCCAGCAGACTCGGGACAGGTCACAATGAGCAGTTCTTC.

A few counts support this clone. The chain is built from TRBV19 and TRBJ1-2, with 10 bases identical to TRBD1. Germline V gene sequence: CDR1 LNHDA, CDR2 SQIVND (reference sequence). CDR3 length: 15 amino acids. The V and J ends lost 3 bases and 8 bases, in that order; junction bases with no gene match: 9. CDR3 loop: CASSIPGTGVFGYTF. As DNA, the CDR3 is TGTGCCAGTAGTATCCCCGGGACAGGGGTGTTCGGCTACACCTTC.

The V and J genes are TRBV30 and TRBJ1-5; D call uncertain. V dropped 1 base and J dropped 4 bases, with 8 bases sitting between them. This CDR3 contains 13 residues. Germline-derived CDR1 and CDR2 are GTSNPN and SVGIG (reference sequence). This chain's CDR3 is CAWSARTNQPQHF. CDR3 bases: TGTGCCTGGAGTGCTCGTACAAATCAGCCCCAGCATTTT.

This chain joins TRBV5-5 and TRBJ2-3; 13 bases fit TRBD2. The CDR3 is 16 amino acids. Germline loops: CDR1 SGHKS, CDR2 YYEKEE (reference sequence). The V segment lost 4 bases and the J segment 4 bases; nucleotides outside the gene matches: 6. As DNA, the CDR3 is TGTGCCAGCAGCCTGGGGACTAGCGGGATCTCAGATACGCAGTATTTT. Its protein is CASSLGTSGISDTQYF.